The 17 T cell receptor beta chains reported below all come from one sample, sequenced in a study of human T cells and chemical hapten exposure (TCRdb year 2021). Library generation was performed with RACE. TCRdb lists the instrument as NextSeq 500. TCRdb applied fastp at Q25 and MiXCR to the public reads, then kept only in-frame beta chains. Duplicate CDR3 protein sequences are folded into a single record with the most common DNA and genes. Across this sample there are 180,000 or so distinct CDR3 sequences, with approximately 20% seen only once. 6.7% of the sample rests with the top ten. The meaning of the sample's time point label: patch test 1, 2 weeks after DPC sensitization. This sample's treatment or condition label indicates: therapeutic diphenylcyclopropenone sensitization with weekly scalp DPC. The sample consisted of whole blood, taken in connection with sensitization to the hapten diphenylcyclopropenone (DPC). Receptors originate from a woman between 50 and 59 years old with alopecia areata. Some clones in this sample may be carry-over from other donors' samples.

This clonotype has just a few counts. The J gene is TRBJ2-3, the V gene TRBV7-3; D is unclear. The germline CDR1 and CDR2 sequences are SGHTA and FQGTGA. V shed 2 bases and J shed 2 bases, with 5 bases lying between them. The CDR3 is made up of 13 amino acids. The DNA of the CDR3 is TGTGCCAGCAGCTTAGAGATCACAGATACGCAGTATTTT. This encodes CASSLEITDTQYF.

The chain recombines TRBV10-2 with TRBJ1-2; TRBD1 matches 7 bases. Germline trimming cut 6 bases from V and 3 bases from J; bases unmatched to any gene: 13. The CDR3 covers 16 residues. CDR1 and CDR2 (germline): WSHSY, SAAADI. In DNA, the CDR3 is TGCGCCAGCAGGAGGGGGACAGCAAGGGTCGACTATGGCTACACCTTC. Its protein is CASRRGTARVDYGYTF.

Only a few counts were recorded for this clonotype. The V call is TRBV12-3 or TRBV12-4, the J call TRBJ2-1, with 7 bases that match TRBD1. Trimming cost V 5 bases and J 4 bases; bases outside gene matches: 5. CDR3 length equals 14 residues. The CDR3: CASSPDRVYNEQFF. The CDR3 nucleotides read TGTGCCAGCAGTCCCGACAGGGTGTACAATGAGCAGTTCTTC.

This chain uses TRBV19 with TRBJ1-4; 7 bases are a match to TRBD1. V trimming: 7 bases; J trimming: 4 bases; junction bases outside the gene matches: 6. CDR3 size: 14 residues. Germline assignment: CDR1 LNHDA and CDR2 SQIVND (reference sequence). CDR3 sequence: CASTSQGINEKLFF. CDR3 in DNA: TGTGCCAGTACATCACAGGGGATTAATGAAAAACTGTTTTTT.

A word on this clonotype: Its ends do not fully match the called genes, so a read error is possible. This chain links TRBV5-1 with TRBJ2-3, with D tentatively TRBD1 (6 bases). Germline CDR1 and CDR2: SGHRS and YFSETQ. The CDR3 sequence is 15 residues long. The CDR3 sequence is CASSLGARATYTQYF. As DNA, the CDR3 is TGCGCCAGCAGTTTGGGGGCCCGCGCGACATACACGCAGTATTTT.

This clonotype was detected only a few times. The chain employs TRBV29-1 and TRBJ1-1; possibly TRBD1 for D (6 bases). Between the trimmed V and J ends, which lost 7 bases and 5 bases, there was a span of 17 bases. Germline V CDR1 and CDR2: SQVTM, ANQGSEA. This CDR3 is 13 amino acids long. The CDR3 nucleotides are TGCAGCGGGGGATGGGACATCGAGACTGAAGCTTTCTTT. Its translation: CSGGWDIETEAFF.

This clonotype has more than one count but fewer than ten. The CDR3 coding sequence is TGTGCCAGCAGTCCCAGGGGGAGAAGGACTGAAGCTTTCTTT. Its translation is CASSPRGRRTEAFF. This chain uses TRBV6-5 with TRBJ1-1; TRBD1 agrees at 7 bases. Germline V lookup: CDR1 MNHEY, CDR2 SVGAGI. The CDR3 has 14 amino acids. Germline trimming cut 5 bases from V and 5 bases from J; bases unmatched to any gene: 8.

The genes are TRBV11-2 and TRBJ2-4, with no clear D. Deletions cut 1 base from V and 0 bases from J, with 10 bases between. The CDR3 spans 16 residues. Germline V gene data show CDR1 as SGHAT and CDR2 as FQNNGV. This CDR3 reads CASSLGPELAKNIQYF. CDR3 nucleotides: TGTGCCAGCAGCTTAGGCCCGGAGCTAGCCAAAAACATTCAGTACTTC. The full variable domain, its missing parts supplied by reference TRBV11-2 and TRBJ2-4, is EAGVAQSPRYKIIEKRQSVAFWCNPISGHATLYWYQQILGQGPKLLIQFQNNGVVDDSQLPKDRFSAERLKGVDSTLKIQPAKLEDSAVYLCASSLGPELAKNIQYFGAGTRLSVL.

This clonotype was counted a few times. The gene calls are TRBV2 and TRBJ2-1, with 8 bases matching TRBD2. The trim removed 8 bases at V and 2 bases at J, leaving 5 bases unmatched. The CDR3 length is 14 residues. The germline gives CDR1 SNHLY, CDR2 FYNNEI. The CDR3 nucleotides are TGTGCCAGCGTTTTGGGACTAGCCTACAATGAGCAGTTCTTC. Protein: CASVLGLAYNEQFF.

In its sample, this clonotype was seen many times. The V and J genes are TRBV12-3 or TRBV12-4 and TRBJ1-2, with TRBD1 identical over 7 bases. CDR3 length equals 13 residues. V trimming: 5 bases; J trimming: 3 bases; junction bases outside the gene matches: 3. CDR3 sequence: CASSPDRDYGYTF. CDR3 nucleotide sequence: TGTGCCAGCAGTCCCGACAGGGACTATGGCTACACCTTC.

This clonotype was observed a single time. The junction does not match germline at one end; this may be a read error. CDR3: CVSSLVGNTEAFF. Written as DNA, the CDR3 is TGTGTCAGCAGCTTAGTCGGGAACACTGAAGCTTTCTTT. This sequence joins TRBV7-2 and TRBJ1-1; D remains ambiguous. Per germline, CDR1 SGHTA and CDR2 FQGNSA. This CDR3 spans 13 amino acids.

This chain links TRBV2 with TRBJ2-5; no clear D gene. Germline lookup yields CDR1 SNHLY and CDR2 FYNNEI. V dropped 5 bases and J dropped 6 bases, with 4 bases sitting between them. This CDR3 spans 10 amino acids. The CDR3 DNA is TGTGCCAGCAGTCTAAAGACCCAGTACTTC. Protein product: CASSLKTQYF.

In its sample, this clonotype was seen a few times. The V and J genes are TRBV29-1 and TRBJ1-1; no firm D call. The CDR3 length is 14 residues. Germline V gene data show CDR1 as SQVTM and CDR2 as ANQGSEA. The V end was cut by 8 bases, the J end by 1 base, with 17 bases between. CDR3: CSPTWQAENTEAFF. In DNA, the CDR3 is TGCAGCCCCACGTGGCAGGCAGAGAACACTGAAGCTTTCTTT.

V gene TRBV3-1 combines with J gene TRBJ2-3; D perhaps matches TRBD2 (6 bases). The germline gives CDR1 LGHDT, CDR2 YNNKEL (reference sequence). V was clipped by 4 bases and J by 10 bases, with 24 bases between them. This CDR3 is built from 16 residues. DNA of the CDR3: TGTGCCAGCAGCCCGGGACTGCTCCTTGGGTTTAGGGCGCAGTATTTT. Translating gives CASSPGLLLGFRAQYF.

This chain links TRBV6-6 with TRBJ2-6; 10 bases agree with TRBD1. J lost 2 bases, V lost 6 bases, and 10 bases had no gene match. This CDR3 is built from 18 residues. Germline loops: CDR1 MNHNY, CDR2 SVGAGI (reference sequence). In DNA form, the CDR3 reads TGTGCCAGCAGCCCTCTGTGGGACAGGGGAGCTGGGGCCAACGTCCTGACTTTC. Encoded protein: CASSPLWDRGAGANVLTF.

The chain joins TRBV29-1 to TRBJ2-1; no reliable D call. With 3 bases removed from V and 8 bases from J, the gap between germline ends came to 14 bases. Germline V CDR1 and CDR2: SQVTM, ANQGSEA. This CDR3 comprises 13 residues. The chain's CDR3 is CSVDFPSIDEQFF. The CDR3 nucleotides read TGCAGCGTTGATTTCCCTAGTATCGATGAGCAGTTCTTC.

This clonotype was counted only a few times. The V gene is TRBV7-6, the J gene TRBJ1-1, with no clear D. CDR3 length equals 14 residues. Trimming stripped 3 bases from V and 1 base from J, with 9 bases between. Germline V gene lookup returns CDR1 SGHVS and CDR2 FNYEAQ. The CDR3 here is CASSFAEGNTEAFF. The CDR3 nucleotides are TGTGCCAGCAGCTTCGCAGAGGGGAACACTGAAGCTTTCTTT.